These 7 T cell receptor beta chains originate from one sample sequenced in a study of blood T cells in healthy people across ages. Next came a second PCR, run for about 6 to 12 cycles, which used a sample-barcoded 5' primer along with a J-beta primer mix. One entry per CDR3 protein, called by TCRdb with MiXCR from the 5' RACE reads. The data contain about 1,400,000 distinct CDR3 sequences, 40% to 50% of them singletons. The sample comprised blood. These TCRs come from a woman in her late teens or twenties in good health.

The sample holds a few counts of this clonotype. This chain connects TRBV29-1 to TRBJ2-1, with 9 bases fitting TRBD2. The CDR3 has 14 residues. CDR1 SQVTM and CDR2 ANQGSEA come from the germline V gene. V lost 7 bases to trimming and J lost 8 bases; unmatched junction nucleotides: 12. The CDR3 loop reads CSGTGTSNRDEQFF. The CDR3 DNA reads TGCAGCGGCACCGGGACTAGCAATAGAGATGAGCAGTTCTTC.

This clonotype was counted only a few times. The chain has TRBV20-1 and TRBJ2-5, with TRBD2 matching over 11 bases. Germline CDR1 and CDR2: DFQATT and SNEGSKA (reference sequence). This CDR3 has 16 residues. V was clipped by 6 bases and J by 4 bases; unmatched bases: 13. The CDR3 sequence is CSADLRLAGTSETQYF. The CDR3, as DNA: TGCAGTGCCGACTTACGACTAGCGGGGACGTCAGAGACCCAGTACTTC.

This clonotype occurred a few times. DNA of the CDR3: TGTGCCAGCAGTTACCTAGCGGACGGCCTCAATGAGCAGTTCTTC. It encodes CASSYLADGLNEQFF. The rearrangement links TRBV6-5 to TRBJ2-1; 7 bases agree with TRBD2. Germline values: CDR1 MNHEY, CDR2 SVGAGI. The CDR3 is 15 amino acids. The V and J ends lost 2 bases and 6 bases, in that order; junction bases with no gene match: 7.

The J gene is TRBJ2-5, the V gene TRBV11-3; the match to TRBD2 covers 10 bases. V trimming: 4 bases; J trimming: 2 bases; junction bases outside the gene matches: 10. The CDR3 runs to 17 residues. Germline-derived CDR1 and CDR2 are SGHNT and YENEEA. The CDR3 protein is CASSCPWTSGVQETQYF. CDR3 nucleotide sequence: TGTGCCAGCAGCTGCCCCTGGACTAGCGGTGTTCAAGAGACCCAGTACTTC.

V is TRBV24-1 and J is TRBJ2-1, with a weak D call TRBD1 (6 bases). The CDR3 has 15 residues. Trimming took 7 bases from V and 8 from J, leaving 20 bases between them. Germline lookup yields CDR1 KGHDR and CDR2 SFDVKD. The CDR3 region has the DNA TGTGCCACCAGGCCAGGACAGATGCGGGTGGATGAGCAGTTCTTC. Translation: CATRPGQMRVDEQFF.

The chain combines TRBV20-1 with TRBJ2-1, with 10 positions matching TRBD2. Trimming took 6 bases from V and 9 from J; bases not matched to a gene: 20. Looked up from germline, CDR1 is DFQATT and CDR2 is SNEGSKA (reference sequence). There are 17 residues in the CDR3. The CDR3 DNA sequence: TGCAGTGCCGAGGGACTCATAGCGGGGGGACCGGCGTCTGAGCAGTTCTTC. Translating gives CSAEGLIAGGPASEQFF.

In DNA, the CDR3 is TGTGCCATCAAGATACAGGTCGGTGGGAATGAGCAGTACTTC. Amino acids: CAIKIQVGGNEQYF. The rearrangement links TRBV10-3 to TRBJ2-4, with TRBD1 as a possible D gene (5 bases). Deletions cut 7 bases from V and 13 bases from J, with 23 bases between. This CDR3 spans 14 amino acids. Germline V gene lookup returns CDR1 ENHRY and CDR2 SYGVKD.